The T cell receptor beta chain under discussion was sequenced for a study of T cell responses to AZD1222 COVID-19 vaccine. Findings and caveats of the study: Clonal diversity may have been underestimated, and the donors were mostly white British, with more females than males.

This CDR3 spans 13 amino acids. TCRdb's table, derived via immunoSEQ multiplex PCR, lists solely in-frame clones and lacks some. Of tens of thousands of clones detected, about 91% appear once; the ten largest clones hold 9.3%. To note about this clone: Its specificity is not known.

The sequence came from an adult who received the AZD1222 COVID-19 vaccine. The sample in question was peripheral blood, obtained 28 days after the second AZD1222 dose. The chain is built from TRBV21-1 and TRBJ1-5; TRBD1, the table's D call, lacks a check against the DNA. TRBV21-1 is a documented pseudogene. The CDR3 DNA sequence: TGTGCCGGGCTAAAGCATGGCAATCAGCCCCAGCATTTT. Translation gives CAGLKHGNQPQHF.